The 25 T cell receptor beta chains listed next were all sequenced from one sample in a study of molecular identifiers for immune sequencing clone quantification. TCRdb reprocessed the PCR reads via MiXCR and lists one record per CDR3 protein. The table lists approximately 320,000 distinct CDR3 sequences, roughly 24% of them singletons. The source material was naive CD8+ T cells from blood, with Jurkat cell RNA spiked in. Subset here: FACS-sorted CD8+CD4-CCR7+CD45RA+ naive T cells. These receptors all come from a human donor in good health. Some libraries in this study had Jurkat cell RNA spiked in.

V usage is TRBV30 and J usage is TRBJ2-3; unclear D gene. V shed 3 bases and J shed 3 bases, with 25 bases lying between them. Germline assignment: CDR1 GTSNPN and CDR2 SVGIG (reference sequence). This CDR3 region has 18 residues. The CDR3 reads CAWRPDGYLPLSTDTQYF. As DNA, the CDR3 is TGTGCCTGGAGACCAGACGGCTACCTTCCCCTTAGTACAGATACGCAGTATTTT. The entire variable domain, with the rest obtained from reference TRBV30 and TRBJ2-3, is as follows: SQTIHQWPATLVQPVGSPLSLECTVEGTSNPNLYWYRQAAGRGLQLLFYSVGIGQISSEVPQNLSASRPQDRQFILSSKKLLLSDSGFYLCAWRPDGYLPLSTDTQYFGPGTRLTVL.

This sequence joins TRBV19 and TRBJ1-2; a weak D match, TRBD1 (5 bases). Trimming shortened V by 8 bases and J by 0 bases, and 22 bases separated the two germline ends. This CDR3 is 17 amino acids long. Germline-derived CDR1 and CDR2 are LNHDA and SQIVND (reference sequence). CDR3 sequence: CASSLPHWAGSNYGYTF. In nucleotides, the CDR3 is TGTGCCAGTTCTCTCCCCCACTGGGCAGGGTCTAACTATGGCTACACCTTC.

The CDR3 sequence: CASSYSLDSSYEQYF. CDR3 DNA sequence: TGTGCCAGCAGTTACTCTCTGGACAGCTCCTACGAGCAGTACTTC. V and J are TRBV6-2 or TRBV6-3 and TRBJ2-7; possibly TRBD1 for D (6 bases). The germline V and J ends were trimmed by 0 bases and 0 bases, with 9 bases remaining between them. Germline V gene sequence: CDR1 MNHEY, CDR2 SVGEGT. This CDR3 spans 15 amino acids.

Only a few counts were recorded for this clonotype. The chain is built from TRBV7-6 and TRBJ2-7; D is undetermined. V lost 3 bases, J lost 6 bases, and 18 bases lay in between. CDR3 length equals 15 residues. The germline V gene encodes CDR1 SGHVS and CDR2 FNYEAQ. The CDR3 region is CASSFLAPPTSEQYF. The CDR3 region has the DNA TGTGCCAGCAGCTTTCTGGCCCCCCCCACATCCGAGCAGTACTTC.

The rearrangement links TRBV27 to TRBJ1-1; 8 bases map to TRBD1. This CDR3 contains 15 residues. The germline V gene has CDR1 MNHEY and CDR2 SMNVEV (reference sequence). V lost 2 bases, J lost 3 bases, and 5 bases stayed unmatched. This CDR3 is CASSLRQGLDTEAFF. In DNA, the CDR3 is TGTGCCAGCAGTTTACGACAGGGGCTCGACACTGAAGCTTTCTTT.

The rearrangement joins TRBV7-9 to TRBJ2-1, with 8 positions matching TRBD1. After removal of 4 bases from V and 5 bases from J, the junction contained 7 bases not matched to a gene. Germline V gene sequence: CDR1 SEHNR, CDR2 FQNEAQ (reference sequence). The CDR3 has 15 residues. CDR3: CASSSWTGTHNEQFF. The CDR3 region has the DNA TGTGCCAGCAGCTCTTGGACAGGGACCCACAATGAGCAGTTCTTC.

On this clonotype itself: This may stem from a read error, because a much larger clone lies one nucleotide away. The chain carries TRBV29-1 and TRBJ2-7; D not resolved. CDR3 length: 12 residues. The germline CDR1 and CDR2 sequences are SQVTM and ANQGSEA. Trimming cost V 6 bases and J 5 bases, with 14 bases left between them. CDR3: CSVLGPLDEQYF. CDR3 nucleotides: TGCAGCGTCCTAGGGCCGCTCGACGAGCAGTACTTC.

J is TRBJ1-4 and V is TRBV27; no clear D. This CDR3 is 14 amino acids long. Germline loops: CDR1 MNHEY, CDR2 SMNVEV (reference sequence). The V end was cut by 2 bases, the J end by 8 bases, with 12 bases between. CDR3 sequence (DNA): TGTGCCAGCAGTTTACGGGGAGTGGGAGAAAAACTGTTTTTT. It translates to CASSLRGVGEKLFF.

Details on this clonotype: A much bigger clone sits one base away, suggesting this may be a read error. The V call is TRBV20-1, the J call TRBJ2-7; D call uncertain. Germline CDR1 reads DFQATT; CDR2 reads SNEGSKA (reference sequence). The CDR3 sequence is 13 residues long. CDR3 residues: CSVRVSLSYEQYF. In DNA form, the CDR3 reads TGCAGTGTTAGAGTCTCCCTCTCCTACGAGCAGTACTTC.

A remark on this clonotype: One end of the junction is discordant with germline, which a read error may explain. The chain carries TRBV24-1 and TRBJ2-3; D is perhaps TRBD1 or TRBD2 (5 bases each). This CDR3 has 15 amino acids. Germline V gives CDR1 KGHDR, CDR2 SFDVKD. The CDR3 loop is CATSDQQSSTGTQYF. The CDR3 nucleotides are TGTGCCACCAGTGACCAACAGTCTAGCACAGGTACGCAGTATTTT.

This clonotype was detected ten times or more. The chain combines TRBV19 with TRBJ1-1; D not resolved. CDR1 is LNHDA and CDR2 is SQIVND in the germline V gene (reference sequence). The CDR3 totals 12 residues. Trimming stripped 5 bases from V and 4 bases from J, with 8 bases between. The CDR3 here is CASSAERTEAFF. CDR3 DNA: TGTGCCAGTAGTGCCGAGCGCACTGAAGCTTTCTTT.

This clonotype was counted many times. V is TRBV6-5 and J is TRBJ2-3, with D tentatively TRBD1 or TRBD2 (5 bases each). CDR3 length: 13 residues. The V end lost 10 bases, the J end lost 3 bases, and 14 bases lay between the germline ends. Germline CDR1 and CDR2: MNHEY and SVGAGI. The CDR3 sequence is CATGDEATDTQYF. As DNA, the CDR3 is TGTGCCACCGGGGACGAGGCAACAGATACGCAGTATTTT.

There are a few counts of this clonotype. The V gene is TRBV13, the J gene TRBJ2-1; 10 nucleotides line up with TRBD2. Germline V gene lookup returns CDR1 PRHDT and CDR2 FYEKMQ (reference sequence). Germline trimming cut 4 bases from V and 10 bases from J; bases unmatched to any gene: 16. The CDR3 is made up of 17 amino acids. This CDR3 reads CASSSTLAGGPLGEQFF. CDR3 sequence (DNA): TGTGCCAGCAGCTCAACTTTAGCGGGGGGCCCCCTTGGGGAGCAGTTCTTC.

On this clonotype itself: A much larger clone is a single base away; this may be a read error. The chain couples TRBV2 to TRBJ1-5, with D maybe TRBD1 (6 bases). Germline lookup yields CDR1 SNHLY and CDR2 FYNNEI. The CDR3 extends over 15 amino acids. V dropped 3 bases and J dropped 6 bases, with 15 bases sitting between them. CDR3 sequence: CASSERGGRGQPQHF. The CDR3 region has the DNA TGTGCCAGCAGTGAGCGGGGGGGCAGGGGTCAGCCCCAGCATTTT.

This clonotype was detected only a few times. The chain is built from TRBV2 and TRBJ2-1; 8 nucleotides agree with TRBD2. Germline V gene lookup returns CDR1 SNHLY and CDR2 FYNNEI. The CDR3 runs 21 residues. The J segment lost 0 bases and the V segment lost 2 bases, leaving 18 bases of the junction unmatched. The CDR3 nucleotides read TGTGCCAGCAGTGAACTTCTTACGACTAGCGCTGCCTCGAGCTCCTACAATGAGCAGTTCTTC. It codes for CASSELLTTSAASSSYNEQFF.

About this clonotype itself: A much larger clonotype is one base distant, so this may be a read error. The V call is TRBV6-5, the J call TRBJ2-3; TRBD2 might be the D (5 bases). V lost 0 bases, J lost 4 bases, and 8 bases lay in between. Per the germline V gene, CDR1 is MNHEY and CDR2 is SVGAGI. The length of the CDR3 is 14 residues. CDR3: CASSYSLAADTQYF. CDR3 coding DNA: TGTGCCAGCAGTTACTCGCTAGCAGCAGATACGCAGTATTTT.

The chain carries TRBV2 and TRBJ1-1; D perhaps matches TRBD1 (6 bases). CDR1 and CDR2 from the germline V gene are SNHLY and FYNNEI. The CDR3 sequence is 15 residues long. Trimming took 1 base from V and 1 from J, leaving 10 bases between them. This CDR3 is CASSEVSRGNTEAFF. The DNA for the CDR3 is TGTGCCAGCAGTGAAGTTAGCAGGGGGAACACTGAAGCTTTCTTT.

The genes are TRBV27 and TRBJ2-7, with D possibly matching TRBD1 (5 bases). The CDR3 runs 15 residues. Looked up from germline, CDR1 is MNHEY and CDR2 is SMNVEV (reference sequence). V was trimmed by 5 bases and J by 9 bases, leaving 23 bases between them. The CDR3 nucleotides are TGTGCCAGCAGTCCCGGCAGGGTACGGTCTCTACGGCAGTACTTC. It codes for CASSPGRVRSLRQYF.

This chain uses TRBV7-9 with TRBJ2-3, with 9 bases lining up with TRBD2. The V segment lost 5 bases and the J segment 2 bases; nucleotides outside the gene matches: 11. CDR1 is SEHNR and CDR2 is FQNEAQ in the germline V gene (reference sequence). The CDR3 totals 17 residues. The CDR3 here is CASSHPGLAGITDTQYF. The CDR3 DNA reads as TGTGCCAGCAGCCATCCGGGACTAGCAGGGATCACAGATACGCAGTATTTT.

The gene calls are TRBV7-9 and TRBJ2-7, with D tentatively TRBD2 (6 bases). The germline V gene has CDR1 SEHNR and CDR2 FQNEAQ (reference sequence). The germline V and J ends were trimmed by 4 bases and 1 base, with 14 bases remaining between them. The CDR3 is made up of 15 amino acids. The CDR3 DNA is TGTGCCAGCAGCTCCCGGCGGGGCCATTCCTACGAGCAGTACTTC. The encoded protein is CASSSRRGHSYEQYF.

This clonotype was picked up one time. This chain connects TRBV11-2 to TRBJ2-7; the D gene is possibly TRBD1 (6 bases). CDR1 SGHAT and CDR2 FQNNGV come from the germline V gene. V lost 6 bases, J lost 5 bases, and 14 bases lay in between. The length of the CDR3 is 13 residues. The CDR3 region is CASRPTSGDEQYF. DNA of the CDR3: TGTGCCAGCAGACCCACGTCAGGGGACGAGCAGTACTTC.

The chain combines TRBV5-6 with TRBJ2-7; TRBD2 matches at 14 bases. After removal of 5 bases from V and 4 bases from J, the junction contained 11 bases not matched to a gene. The V gene's germline CDR1 is SGHDT and CDR2 YYEEEE. This CDR3 contains 17 residues. DNA of the CDR3: TGTGCCAGCAGGTCAACCACGGGACTAGCGGGGGCGTACGAGCAGTACTTC. The encoded protein is CASRSTTGLAGAYEQYF.

Only a few counts were recorded for this clonotype. J is TRBJ2-7 and V is TRBV4-3; D not certain. CDR1 and CDR2 (germline): LGHNA, YSLEER. Trimming took off 0 bases at V and 6 bases at J, with 15 bases between the two ends. The CDR3 has 15 residues. CDR3 sequence (DNA): TGCGCCAGCAGCCAAGATCGGGTTGACCGCGGCGAGCAGTACTTC. Translating gives CASSQDRVDRGEQYF.

To note about this clonotype: This sequence may be a read error, since a much larger clone differs from it by one base. It is likely a read error, because the conserved phenylalanine at the end of the CDR3 is missing. This CDR3 is CSGLTANTGELFC. In nucleotides, the CDR3 is TGCAGCGGACTGACGGCGAACACCGGGGAGCTGTTTTGT. This chain links TRBV29-1 with TRBJ2-2; no clear D gene. The germline gives CDR1 SQVTM, CDR2 ANQGSEA. The CDR3 loop spans 13 amino acids. Trimming removed 7 bases at V and 0 bases at J, with 9 bases between.

This clonotype appeared many times. Here the CDR3 DNA reads TGTGCCAGCAGCGACTATCTATTTGAGCAAGAGACCCAGTACTTC. Translation gives CASSDYLFEQETQYF. The chain joins TRBV5-6 to TRBJ2-5; D perhaps matches TRBD2 (5 bases). The CDR3 is made up of 15 amino acids. The germline V gene encodes CDR1 SGHDT and CDR2 YYEEEE. V dropped 4 bases and J dropped 2 bases, with 15 bases sitting between them.